This TCR beta chain was sequenced for a study of cytomegalovirus exposure and HLA in healthy donors. Study details: The early release's HLA-typed donors yielded about 85 million unique TCRs. Of about 390 genotyped donors, more than 75% grouped in the Caucasian-associated ancestry cluster. Study results and caveats: Differences between HLA loci emerged in a later analysis of TCR association rates, with DRB1 most and HLA-C fewest.

In the case of this clone: Antigen unknown.

Germline CDR1 reads MNHEY; CDR2 reads SVGAGI. The CDR3 length is 15 residues. Losses at the gene ends were 2 bases for V and 4 bases for J; bases not matched to a gene: 6. PCR used 60 Vbeta primers and 13 Jbeta primers. TCRdb's copy holds only in-frame clones and misses some; the assay was immunoSEQ multiplex PCR. The sample includes approximately 160,000 clones, approximately 72% seen only once; the top ten take approximately 1.5%. The material sequenced was PBMCs. This clonotype was sampled from a man in his forties or fifties in good health and CMV-seronegative. The rearrangement links TRBV6-5 to TRBJ1-2; 8 nucleotides match TRBD1. CDR3 in amino acids: CASSYGGQGGYGYTF. The CDR3 bases are TGTGCCAGCAGTTACGGCGGACAGGGAGGCTATGGCTACACCTTC.